This T cell receptor (beta chain) was sequenced for a study of blood T cell repertoires in COVID-19. Across the whole study: COVID-19 samples collected from the United States, Italy and Spain covered acute and convalescent phases.

The germline V gene encodes CDR1 SGHDT and CDR2 YYEEEE. V was trimmed by 1 base and J by 0 bases, leaving 5 bases between them. The CDR3 runs to 13 residues. TCRdb's table, derived via immunoSEQ multiplex PCR, lists solely in-frame clones and lacks some. In the table there are 310,000 or so clones, approximately 88% of which are singletons. Across about two dozen US areas, participants ranged in age from about 18 to 100 years. Donors were grouped by their self-reported clinical history. The clonotype was recovered from a woman aged 18-29 years who had recovered from COVID-19. The sample comprised PBMCs or T cells enriched from blood (not recorded which). The chain is built from TRBV5-6 and TRBJ2-7; the D is unclear. The CDR3 DNA reads TGTGCCAGCAGCTTGAGCCTCTCCTACGAGCAGTACTTC. Its protein product is CASSLSLSYEQYF.